The 27 T cell receptor beta chains in this list originate from one sample, sequenced in a study of shared clonotypes between healthy human individuals. The protocol was immunoSEQ multiplex PCR, while the TCRdb copy is restricted to in-frame clones and leaves out a portion. Among roughly 300,000 clones, 73% were seen once, and the ten largest hold about 10%. The specimen was memory CD4+ T cells sorted from blood. The subset denotes: CD45RA-negative fraction. Receptors were obtained from a man aged 30 to 45 in good health.

This clone was recorded only once. This chain links TRBV30 with TRBJ2-7, with unresolved D. The V gene lost 2 bases and the J gene lost 7 bases, with 12 bases spanning the gap. The germline gives CDR1 GTSNPN, CDR2 SVGIG (reference sequence). There are 12 residues in the CDR3. CDR3 nucleotide sequence: TGTGCCTGGAGTCCTCCCTTTAGGGAGCAGTACTTC. The encoded protein is CAWSPPFREQYF.

The chain is built from TRBV15 and TRBJ1-4; TRBD1 agrees at 7 bases. The CDR3 runs to 16 residues. V shed 3 bases, J shed 4 bases, and the junction held 8 bases outside the gene matches. Germline V CDR1 and CDR2: LNHNV, YYDKDF (reference sequence). The DNA of the CDR3 is TGTGCCACCAGCAGCGAGAGACAGGGCCTTAATGAAAAACTGTTTTTT. Protein sequence: CATSSERQGLNEKLFF.

This clone has more than one count but fewer than ten. This chain connects TRBV4-3 to TRBJ2-3; 11 bases line up with TRBD2. The CDR3 sequence is 16 residues long. CDR1 and CDR2 from the germline V gene are LGHNA and YSLEER. Trimming removed 0 bases from V and 8 bases from J; junction bases left unmatched: 7. CDR3 nucleotide sequence: TGCGCCAGCAGCCAAGAGAGGCTAGCGGGAGGCATTACGCAGTATTTT. Translating gives CASSQERLAGGITQYF.

The chain carries TRBV4-1 and TRBJ2-7; no firm D call. CDR1 is MGHRA, CDR2 YSYEKL, per germline. V lost 7 bases and J 2 bases, leaving 6 bases between the germline ends. The CDR3 is 11 amino acids. The CDR3 is CASKGPYEQYF. CDR3 in DNA: TGCGCCAGCAAGGGCCCCTACGAGCAGTACTTC.

The chain joins TRBV5-1 to TRBJ2-6; 9 bases align to TRBD1. Germline V lookup: CDR1 SGHRS, CDR2 YFSETQ. V was pared by 4 bases and J by 4 bases, with 6 bases of the junction left unmatched. This CDR3 has 16 residues. CDR3 coding DNA: TGCGCCAGCAGCGTACAGGGGGCGCGGGGGGCCAACGTCCTGACTTTC. It specifies CASSVQGARGANVLTF.

V usage is TRBV5-1 and J usage is TRBJ1-2; TRBD1 agrees at 9 bases. Germline loops: CDR1 SGHRS, CDR2 YFSETQ. The ends lost 3 bases at V and 3 bases at J; junction bases unmatched: 0. The CDR3 length is 13 residues. CDR3: CASSWDRDYGYTF. CDR3 nucleotides: TGCGCCAGCAGCTGGGACAGGGACTATGGCTACACCTTC.

In this sample, this clone turned up a few times. The chain carries TRBV30 and TRBJ2-7, with TRBD1 identical over 7 bases. The CDR3 sequence is 12 residues long. Germline V gene lookup returns CDR1 GTSNPN and CDR2 SVGIG (reference sequence). The ends lost 1 base at V and 7 bases at J; junction bases unmatched: 4. The CDR3 region has the DNA TGTGCCTGGAGTGGGTCAGGGGGAGAGCAGTACTTC. Its translation: CAWSGSGGEQYF.

This clone was seen just once. V is TRBV9 and J is TRBJ1-3; no firm D call. The V end lost 2 bases, the J end lost 4 bases, and 10 bases lay between the germline ends. Germline V gene lookup returns CDR1 SGDLS and CDR2 YYNGEE. The CDR3 runs 14 residues. CDR3 in amino acids: CASSVSDRGNTIYF. The DNA for the CDR3 is TGTGCCAGCAGCGTCTCCGACCGAGGAAACACCATATATTTT.

This clone was recorded a few times. The rearrangement links TRBV6-1 to TRBJ2-3; tentatively, D is TRBD1 or TRBD2 (5 bases each). CDR3 length: 14 residues. Germline CDR1 and CDR2: MNHNS and SASEGT. V dropped 4 bases and J dropped 5 bases, with 13 bases sitting between them. The CDR3 is CASSAIAGGDTQYF. For the CDR3, the DNA is TGTGCCAGCAGTGCGATAGCTGGGGGAGATACGCAGTATTTT.

This chain uses TRBV28 with TRBJ2-1; D is uncertain. The CDR3 is 14 residues long. Deletions cut 5 bases from V and 6 bases from J, with 14 bases between. The germline CDR1 and CDR2 sequences are MDHEN and SYDVKM. The CDR3 sequence is CASSIQSRPNEQFF. The CDR3 DNA reads TGTGCCAGCAGTATACAGAGCAGACCCAATGAGCAGTTCTTC.

The V call is TRBV30, the J call TRBJ2-2; D may be TRBD2 (5 bases). CDR1 and CDR2 (germline): GTSNPN, SVGIG (reference sequence). The CDR3 consists of 15 residues. Trimming removed 3 bases from V and 1 base from J, with 12 bases in between. CDR3 nucleotide sequence: TGTGCCTGGAGCCCTAACCGGGGGAACACCGGGGAGCTGTTTTTT. It translates to CAWSPNRGNTGELFF.

V usage is TRBV7-8 and J usage is TRBJ1-1; no clear D. Germline V gene data show CDR1 as SGHVS and CDR2 as FQNEAQ. Trimming removed 5 bases at V and 5 bases at J, with 9 bases between. CDR3 length: 12 residues. The CDR3 DNA reads TGTGCCAGCAGCCAATCCCCTACTGAAGCTTTCTTT. Translation gives CASSQSPTEAFF. The whole variable domain, remainder taken from reference TRBV7-8 and TRBJ1-1, is GAGVSQSPRYKVAKRGQDVALRCDPISGHVSLFWYQQALGQGPEFLTYFQNEAQLDKSGLPSDRFFAERPEGSVSTLKIQRTQQEDSAVYLCASSQSPTEAFFGQGTRLTVV.

As to this clone: Other DNA sequences within the sample encode an identical CDR3. V and J are TRBV10-1 and TRBJ2-2; D call uncertain. The V gene lost 3 bases and the J gene lost 0 bases, with 2 bases spanning the gap. The CDR3 runs 13 residues. Germline V gives CDR1 WNHNN, CDR2 SYGVQD (reference sequence). The CDR3 sequence is CASSDPNTGELFF. In nucleotides, the CDR3 is TGCGCCAGCAGTGATCCGAACACCGGGGAGCTGTTTTTT.

DNA for the CDR3: TGTGCCAGCAGCTTCAGGACTAGCGGGTTCGCAGATACGCAGTATTTT. This translates into CASSFRTSGFADTQYF. The rearrangement links TRBV5-6 to TRBJ2-3; 11 bases match TRBD2. V lost 2 bases and J lost 4; bases outside the gene matches: 6. CDR1 and CDR2 (germline): SGHDT, YYEEEE. The CDR3 loop spans 16 amino acids.

This clone occurred once. The V gene is TRBV7-8, the J gene TRBJ2-2; D unclear. This CDR3 has 16 amino acids. The germline gives CDR1 SGHVS, CDR2 FQNEAQ. Trimming pared 1 base from V and 4 bases from J, leaving 13 bases between. The CDR3, as DNA: TGTGCCAGCAGCTTAGTAGGACGGTGGGGCACCGGGGAGCTGTTTTTT. Its translation: CASSLVGRWGTGELFF.

V usage is TRBV7-2 and J usage is TRBJ2-3; the match to TRBD2 covers 13 bases. Germline CDR1 is SGHTA and CDR2 is FQGNSA. The CDR3 consists of 16 residues. The J segment lost 1 base and the V segment lost 2 bases, leaving 0 bases of the junction unmatched. For the CDR3, the DNA is TGTGCCAGCAGCTTAACTAGCGGGAGGGGCACAGATACGCAGTATTTT. Its protein product is CASSLTSGRGTDTQYF.

Many counts were recorded for this clone. The V gene is TRBV30, the J gene TRBJ2-5; D not resolved. Trimming removed 2 bases from V and 2 bases from J, with 6 bases in between. The CDR3 covers 12 residues. Germline assignment: CDR1 GTSNPN and CDR2 SVGIG (reference sequence). CDR3 sequence (DNA): TGTGCCTGGAGTTCTGATCAAGAGACCCAGTACTTC. It yields the protein CAWSSDQETQYF. Looking up the rest from reference TRBV30 and TRBJ2-5 gives the full variable domain: SQTIHQWPATLVQPVGSPLSLECTVEGTSNPNLYWYRQAAGRGLQLLFYSVGIGQISSEVPQNLSASRPQDRQFILSSKKLLLSDSGFYLCAWSSDQETQYFGPGTRLLVL.

The chain links TRBV9 to TRBJ2-3; no definite D call. From germline, CDR1 is SGDLS and CDR2 YYNGEE. Deletions cut 4 bases from V and 3 bases from J, with 6 bases between. This CDR3 is 12 amino acids long. CDR3 loop: CASSLSTDTQYF. In DNA form, the CDR3 reads TGTGCCAGCAGCCTATCTACAGATACGCAGTATTTT.

Details on this clone: One junction end does not reproduce the germline sequence, and a read error may be involved. CDR3 coding DNA: TGTGCCAGCAGGGGATCGGGACTAGTCTACAGTGAGCAGTTCTTC. Its protein product is CASRGSGLVYSEQFF. V usage is TRBV25-1 and J usage is TRBJ2-1, with 8 bases matching TRBD2. This CDR3 region has 15 residues. Germline V gene lookup returns CDR1 MGHDK and CDR2 SYGVNS.

This rearrangement joins TRBV4-3 to TRBJ2-3, with D perhaps being TRBD1 or TRBD2 (5 bases each). From germline, CDR1 is LGHNA and CDR2 YSLEER. The CDR3 is 15 residues long. V lost 0 bases to trimming and J lost 4 bases, with 11 bases between them. CDR3 sequence (DNA): TGCGCCAGCAGCCAAGAGGTGGGACCGTCAGATACGCAGTATTTT. It encodes CASSQEVGPSDTQYF.

This clone was seen repeatedly, ten times or more. The V gene is TRBV7-2, the J gene TRBJ2-1; D remains ambiguous. Germline V CDR1 and CDR2: SGHTA, FQGNSA. The CDR3 consists of 15 residues. V lost 4 bases and J lost 0, with 10 bases in between. The CDR3 DNA sequence: TGTGCCAGCAGCTCGTCCACGCCCTCCTACAATGAGCAGTTCTTC. It codes for CASSSSTPSYNEQFF.

The gene calls are TRBV25-1 and TRBJ2-3, with 7 bases aligning to TRBD2. The germline V gene encodes CDR1 MGHDK and CDR2 SYGVNS. The CDR3 loop spans 15 amino acids. V shed 5 bases and J 5 bases; nucleotides not matched to a gene: 10. This chain's CDR3 is CASSPLGGGRDTQYF. The CDR3 bases are TGTGCCAGCAGTCCCCTGGGGGGGGGACGAGATACGCAGTATTTT.

The CDR3 DNA reads as TGTGCCAGCTCACGCTTCGGGAGCGGGACCTACAATGAGCAGTTCTTC. Its protein is CASSRFGSGTYNEQFF. The genes are TRBV18 and TRBJ2-1; 7 bases agree with TRBD2. CDR3 size: 16 residues. V lost 4 bases, J lost 2 bases, and 8 bases stayed unmatched. The V gene's germline CDR1 is KGHSH and CDR2 LQKENI.

The chain combines TRBV29-1 with TRBJ1-1; D uncertain. Trimming pared 8 bases from V and 3 bases from J, leaving 13 bases between. CDR3 size: 12 residues. CDR1 is SQVTM and CDR2 is ANQGSEA in the germline V gene. The CDR3 protein is CSFQAGYTEAFF. The CDR3 DNA follows: TGCAGCTTCCAAGCGGGATACACTGAAGCTTTCTTT.

CDR3 sequence: CASSPGGSGNEQFF. The CDR3 DNA sequence: TGCGCCAGCAGCCCAGGGGGATCCGGCAATGAGCAGTTCTTC. The chain is built from TRBV5-1 and TRBJ2-1; 7 bases are shared with TRBD1. The CDR3 is made up of 14 amino acids. The germline gives CDR1 SGHRS, CDR2 YFSETQ. V shed 4 bases, J shed 6 bases, and the junction held 7 bases outside the gene matches.

The chain uses TRBV11-3 and TRBJ2-7, with TRBD1 identical over 7 bases. The CDR3 covers 13 residues. The germline gives CDR1 SGHNT, CDR2 YENEEA. The J segment lost 6 bases and the V segment lost 2 bases, leaving 4 bases of the junction unmatched. DNA of the CDR3: TGTGCCAGCAGCTTATTTCGGGACAGCGAGCAGTACTTC. Translated, it gives CASSLFRDSEQYF. Supplemented by reference TRBV11-3 and TRBJ2-7, the full variable domain reads EAGVVQSPRYKIIEKKQPVAFWCNPISGHNTLYWYLQNLGQGPELLIRYENEEAVDDSQLPKDRFSAERLKGVDSTLKIQPAELGDSAVYLCASSLFRDSEQYFGPGTRLTVT.

V and J are TRBV28 and TRBJ2-3; D could derive from TRBD1 or TRBD2 (5 bases each). In germline, CDR1 is MDHEN, CDR2 SYDVKM. This CDR3 has 15 residues. Trimming pared 5 bases from V and 7 bases from J, leaving 19 bases between. The CDR3: CASSLRDPPVNTQYF. The CDR3 nucleotides are TGTGCCAGCAGTCTCAGGGACCCTCCTGTAAATACGCAGTATTTT.